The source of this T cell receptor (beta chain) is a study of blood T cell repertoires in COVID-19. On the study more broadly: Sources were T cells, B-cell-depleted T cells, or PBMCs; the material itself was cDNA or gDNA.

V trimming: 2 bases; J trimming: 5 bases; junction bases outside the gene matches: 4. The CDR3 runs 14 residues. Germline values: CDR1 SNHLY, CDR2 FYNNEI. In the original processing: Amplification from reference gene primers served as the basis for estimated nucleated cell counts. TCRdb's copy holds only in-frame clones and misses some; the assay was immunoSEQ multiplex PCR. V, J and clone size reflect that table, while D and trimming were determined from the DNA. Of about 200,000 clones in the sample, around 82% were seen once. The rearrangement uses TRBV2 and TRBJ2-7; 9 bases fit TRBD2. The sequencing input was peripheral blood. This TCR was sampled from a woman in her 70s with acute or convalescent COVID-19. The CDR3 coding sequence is TGTGCCAGCAGTGAAAGTCTAGCGGGAAACGAGCAGTACTTC. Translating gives CASSESLAGNEQYF. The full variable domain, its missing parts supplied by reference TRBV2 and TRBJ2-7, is EPEVTQTPSHQVTQMGQEVILRCVPISNHLYFYWYRQILGQKVEFLVSFYNNEISEKSEIFDDQFSVERPDGSNFTLKIRSTKLEDSAMYFCASSESLAGNEQYFGPGTRLTVT.